This T cell receptor beta chain was sequenced during a study of T cells in Graves' hyperthyroidism and ophthalmopathy. TCR beta CDR3 regions were amplified from RNA. A first-round RT-PCR of the TCR CDR3 used the HTBI primer set. TCRdb re-called the multiplex PCR reads with MiXCR, one entry per CDR3 protein. The profile covers 300,000 to 350,000 distinct CDR3 sequences, with about 20% appearing a single time and under 55% taken by the ten largest. The study enrolled patients aged 18 to 65 with newly diagnosed hyperthyroidism of under 2 months' duration. Fresh peripheral blood, around 10 ml, yielded the PBMCs. This CDR3 contains 16 residues. Per germline, CDR1 SGHKS and CDR2 YYEKEE (reference sequence). Trimming stripped 0 bases from V and 3 bases from J, with 13 bases between.

The source is a woman aged 45-65 years with Graves' hyperthyroidism. The material sequenced was blood. The chain uses TRBV5-5 and TRBJ1-5, with unresolved D. For the CDR3, the DNA is TGTGCCAGCAGCTTGGGCCCGGACGGACTCAATCAGCCCCAGCATTTT. Amino acid sequence: CASSLGPDGLNQPQHF.